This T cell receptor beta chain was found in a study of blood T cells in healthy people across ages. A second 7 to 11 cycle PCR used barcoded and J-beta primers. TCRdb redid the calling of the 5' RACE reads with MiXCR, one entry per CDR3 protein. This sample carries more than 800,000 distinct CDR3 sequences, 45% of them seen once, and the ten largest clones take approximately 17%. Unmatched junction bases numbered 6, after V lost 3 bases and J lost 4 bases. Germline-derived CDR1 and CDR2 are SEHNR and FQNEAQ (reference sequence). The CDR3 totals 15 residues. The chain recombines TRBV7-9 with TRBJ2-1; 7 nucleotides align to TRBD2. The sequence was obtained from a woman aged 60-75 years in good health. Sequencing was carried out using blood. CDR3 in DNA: TGTGCCAGCAGCTTTGAAAGCGGGACTTACAATGAGCAGTTCTTC. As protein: CASSFESGTYNEQFF.